The 24 T cell receptor beta chains below all came from one sample that was sequenced in a study of blood T cell repertoires in COVID-19. Sequencing used immunoSEQ multiplex PCR; TCRdb keeps in-frame clones, though not all of them. Here the sample spans some 300,000 clones, 85% to 95% being singletons. Input material: PBMCs or T cells enriched from blood (not recorded which). These receptors were taken from a woman younger than 45 who had been exposed to COVID-19.

The genes are TRBV18 and TRBJ2-2; 8 bases align to TRBD1. J was trimmed by 1 base and V by 3 bases; bases with no gene match: 4. The CDR3 spans 16 residues. Germline CDR1 reads KGHSH; CDR2 reads LQKENI. This chain's CDR3 is CASSPQGAQNTGELFF. DNA for the CDR3: TGTGCCAGCTCACCGCAGGGGGCGCAGAACACCGGGGAGCTGTTTTTT.

Only one count was recorded for this clone. The chain uses TRBV28 and TRBJ2-1; 13 nucleotides align to TRBD2. This CDR3 comprises 14 residues. The trim removed 11 bases at V and 4 bases at J, leaving 5 bases unmatched. CDR1 and CDR2 from the germline V gene are MDHEN and SYDVKM. Here the CDR3 reads CAATSGGGYNEQFF. CDR3 nucleotide sequence: TGTGCCGCTACTAGCGGGGGGGGATACAATGAGCAGTTCTTC.

This chain links TRBV6-5 with TRBJ1-1, with TRBD1 identical over 8 bases. Germline-derived CDR1 and CDR2 are MNHEY and SVGAGI. Trimming cost V 2 bases and J 4 bases; bases outside gene matches: 3. There are 14 residues in the CDR3. CDR3 coding DNA: TGTGCCAGCAGTTACGCGACAGGGGTCACTGAAGCTTTCTTT. This sequence encodes CASSYATGVTEAFF.

The rearrangement uses TRBV4-3 and TRBJ2-1; 10 bases line up with TRBD2. J lost 6 bases, V lost 4 bases, and 6 bases had no gene match. Per the germline V gene, CDR1 is LGHNA and CDR2 is YSLEER. The CDR3 length is 15 residues. CDR3 loop: CASSPGTSVSNEQFF. The CDR3 DNA sequence: TGCGCCAGCAGCCCGGGGACTAGCGTTAGCAATGAGCAGTTCTTC.

This chain links TRBV13 with TRBJ1-4; 9 positions agree with TRBD1. CDR1 PRHDT and CDR2 FYEKMQ come from the germline V gene (reference sequence). V shed 3 bases, J shed 5 bases, and the junction held 4 bases outside the gene matches. This CDR3 has 15 amino acids. CDR3 residues: CASSFLGQGNEKLFF. CDR3 sequence (DNA): TGTGCCAGCAGCTTCTTGGGACAGGGCAATGAAAAACTGTTTTTT.

The chain couples TRBV4-1 to TRBJ1-1; perhaps TRBD1 as D (6 bases). CDR1 is MGHRA, CDR2 YSYEKL, per germline. V was pared by 1 base and J by 1 base, with 16 bases between. This CDR3 contains 17 residues. DNA for the CDR3: TGCGCCAGCAGCCAAGGAGCCCTTACAGGGTCGAACACTGAAGCTTTCTTT. Protein product: CASSQGALTGSNTEAFF.

V usage is TRBV7-6 and J usage is TRBJ2-7, with TRBD1 identical over 7 bases. Germline assignment: CDR1 SGHVS and CDR2 FNYEAQ. The J segment lost 2 bases and the V segment lost 1 base, leaving 8 bases of the junction unmatched. This CDR3 is 16 amino acids long. The CDR3 reads CASSLGTDRSTYEQYF. In DNA form, the CDR3 reads TGTGCCAGCAGCTTAGGGACGGACAGGTCCACCTACGAGCAGTACTTC.

The rearrangement uses TRBV10-3 and TRBJ1-4; D possibly corresponds to TRBD1 (5 bases). The CDR3 contains 14 residues. V was clipped by 3 bases and J by 4 bases, with 9 bases between them. CDR1 is ENHRY and CDR2 is SYGVKD in the germline V gene. In DNA, the CDR3 is TGTGCCATCAGTGACAGGGAGGGTAATGAAAAACTGTTTTTT. This translates into CAISDREGNEKLFF.

The J gene is TRBJ1-1, the V gene TRBV19; 9 nucleotides agree with TRBD1. This CDR3 is built from 14 residues. V lost 4 bases, J lost 3 bases, and 3 bases stayed unmatched. Per the germline V gene, CDR1 is LNHDA and CDR2 is SQIVND (reference sequence). The CDR3 spells CASSTGQGYTEAFF. In DNA form, the CDR3 reads TGTGCCAGTAGTACCGGACAGGGGTACACTGAAGCTTTCTTT. The full variable domain, its missing parts supplied by reference TRBV19 and TRBJ1-1, is DGGITQSPKYLFRKEGQNVTLSCEQNLNHDAMYWYRQDPGQGLRLIYYSQIVNDFQKGDIAEGYSVSREKKESFPLTVTSAQKNPTAFYLCASSTGQGYTEAFFGQGTRLTVV.

The chain recombines TRBV6-5 with TRBJ1-2; no reliable D call. The germline V gene encodes CDR1 MNHEY and CDR2 SVGAGI. V gave up 7 bases and J gave up 3 bases, with 15 bases separating them. This CDR3 is 14 amino acids long. The CDR3 DNA follows: TGTGCCAGCACTAGCCGAGGTAGCGACTATGGCTACACCTTC. Translated: CASTSRGSDYGYTF.

This clone was counted only a few times. V is TRBV2 and J is TRBJ1-2; possibly TRBD1 for D (5 bases). V was shortened by 4 bases and J by 5 bases, with 14 bases between the two germline ends. This CDR3 has 14 residues. Germline V CDR1 and CDR2: SNHLY, FYNNEI. In nucleotides, the CDR3 is TGTGCCAGCAGTGGGGTTAGGGAGGGGTATGGCTACACCTTC. This sequence encodes CASSGVREGYGYTF. Looking up the rest from reference TRBV2 and TRBJ1-2 gives the full variable domain: EPEVTQTPSHQVTQMGQEVILRCVPISNHLYFYWYRQILGQKVEFLVSFYNNEISEKSEIFDDQFSVERPDGSNFTLKIRSTKLEDSAMYFCASSGVREGYGYTFGSGTRLTVV.

The chain employs TRBV7-2 and TRBJ2-1, with 7 bases aligning to TRBD2. This CDR3 has 16 amino acids. From germline, CDR1 is SGHTA and CDR2 FQGNSA. V shed 5 bases and J 4 bases; nucleotides not matched to a gene: 11. Written as DNA, the CDR3 is TGTGCCAGCAGCCCACCGAAGTGGGGGGGATACAATGAGCAGTTCTTC. The encoded protein is CASSPPKWGGYNEQFF.

V and J are TRBV4-2 and TRBJ2-7, with D possibly being TRBD2 (6 bases). Germline CDR1 is LGHNA and CDR2 is YNFKEQ. Trimming stripped 1 base from V and 4 bases from J, with 20 bases between. The CDR3 contains 17 residues. The CDR3 nucleotides read TGTGCCAGCAGCCAAGCCTCGGCGGGGCTTTCTGGTTACGAGCAGTACTTC. Translating it yields CASSQASAGLSGYEQYF.

The chain carries TRBV20-1 and TRBJ2-2; D perhaps matches TRBD1 (5 bases). This CDR3 region has 13 residues. V lost 3 bases and J lost 8, with 13 bases in between. Germline V CDR1 and CDR2: DFQATT, SNEGSKA (reference sequence). The CDR3 nucleotides are TGCAGTGCTAGTGGCGTCGCAGGGGGGGAGCTGTTTTTT. It specifies CSASGVAGGELFF.

The chain uses TRBV1 and TRBJ2-5; the table's D call of TRBD2 was not tested on the DNA. TRBV1 counts as a pseudogene. CDR3 size: 15 residues. The chain's CDR3 is CTSSQILAGKETQYF. The CDR3, as DNA: TGCACCAGCAGCCAAATACTAGCGGGGAAAGAGACCCAGTACTTC.

There are a few counts of this clone. This sequence joins TRBV5-4 and TRBJ1-2, with 7 bases lining up with TRBD1. From germline, CDR1 is SGHNT and CDR2 YYREEE (reference sequence). The CDR3 is 14 residues long. With 9 bases clipped from V and 2 bases from J, the junction kept 10 bases outside the gene matches. The CDR3 loop is CAIRPEGQNYGYTF. The CDR3 DNA is TGTGCCATCCGGCCTGAGGGACAGAACTATGGCTACACCTTC.

The rearrangement joins TRBV2 to TRBJ2-2, with 9 positions matching TRBD1. The CDR3 has 14 residues. Germline trimming cut 8 bases from V and 7 bases from J; bases unmatched to any gene: 8. The germline CDR1 and CDR2 sequences are SNHLY and FYNNEI. CDR3 loop: CASGRQGVGGELFF. In DNA, the CDR3 is TGTGCCAGCGGAAGACAGGGGGTTGGCGGGGAGCTGTTTTTT. The full variable domain, rest sourced from reference TRBV2 and TRBJ2-2, is EPEVTQTPSHQVTQMGQEVILRCVPISNHLYFYWYRQILGQKVEFLVSFYNNEISEKSEIFDDQFSVERPDGSNFTLKIRSTKLEDSAMYFCASGRQGVGGELFFGEGSRLTVL.

The J gene is TRBJ2-3, the V gene TRBV10-3; 7 bases are a match to TRBD2. There are 16 residues in the CDR3. The germline V gene has CDR1 ENHRY and CDR2 SYGVKD. The V gene end was trimmed by 3 bases and the J gene end by 1 base; junction bases not matched to a gene: 7. CDR3 in amino acids: CAISDPTSAGTDTQYF. The CDR3 bases are TGTGCCATCAGTGACCCTACTAGCGCCGGCACAGATACGCAGTATTTT.

V and J are TRBV5-1 and TRBJ2-2, with D perhaps TRBD2 (5 bases). From germline, CDR1 is SGHRS and CDR2 YFSETQ. This CDR3 has 13 residues. The V end was cut by 6 bases, the J end by 4 bases, with 10 bases between. The CDR3: CASTTSPTGELFF. The CDR3 region has the DNA TGCGCCAGCACCACTAGTCCCACCGGGGAGCTGTTTTTT.

The V gene is TRBV9, the J gene TRBJ1-4; 11 bases agree with TRBD1. From germline, CDR1 is SGDLS and CDR2 YYNGEE. Trimming took 0 bases from V and 7 from J; bases not matched to a gene: 5. CDR3 length: 16 residues. The CDR3 DNA follows: TGTGCCAGCAGCGTAGGGACAGGGGGCGTAGGTGAAAAACTGTTTTTT. Its protein is CASSVGTGGVGEKLFF. The full variable domain, with the rest looked up from reference TRBV9 and TRBJ1-4, is DSGVTQTPKHLITATGQRVTLRCSPRSGDLSVYWYQQSLDQGLQFLIQYYNGEERAKGNILERFSAQQFPDLHSELNLSSLELGDSALYFCASSVGTGGVGEKLFFGSGTQLSVL.

The table lists this clone with a count of one. The V gene is TRBV15, the J gene TRBJ1-1; D is possibly TRBD1 (6 bases). The V gene lost 4 bases and the J gene lost 4 bases, with 10 bases spanning the gap. The CDR3 has 13 residues. The germline CDR1 and CDR2 sequences are LNHNV and YYDKDF (reference sequence). The CDR3 loop is CATSTAGATEAFF. The CDR3 coding sequence is TGTGCCACCAGCACGGCGGGGGCCACTGAAGCTTTCTTT.

The chain couples TRBV7-6 to TRBJ2-7; TRBD2 might be the D (6 bases). The CDR3 sequence is 15 residues long. Deletions cut 2 bases from V and 6 bases from J, with 17 bases between. Per germline, CDR1 SGHVS and CDR2 FNYEAQ. Here the CDR3 DNA reads TGTGCCAGCAGCTTATCGTCGGGGAGGTCGGTCGAGCAGTACTTC. It yields the protein CASSLSSGRSVEQYF.

The CDR3 DNA follows: TGCGCCAGCAGCTTGCCCACTAGCGGGGGACTCTCCTACGAGCAGTACTTC. Translation: CASSLPTSGGLSYEQYF. V usage is TRBV5-1 and J usage is TRBJ2-7, with 11 nucleotides matching TRBD2. The CDR3 spans 17 residues. Germline loops: CDR1 SGHRS, CDR2 YFSETQ. Trimming took 1 base from V and 0 from J; bases not matched to a gene: 6.

The chain links TRBV21-1 to TRBJ2-3; the DNA was not used to check the table's D call, TRBD2. TRBV21-1 is marked as a pseudogene. The CDR3 sequence is 15 residues long. The CDR3 reads CATTSGGRSTDTQYF. DNA of the CDR3: TGTGCCACCACCTCCGGCGGGCGAAGCACAGATACGCAGTATTTT.